This T cell receptor (beta chain) stems from a study of beta chain features in type 1 diabetes. The single heparinised draw taken from each donor contained around 110 mL of blood on average. Remarks on this clone: The antigen is not known.

Per the germline V gene, CDR1 is GTSNPN and CDR2 is SVGIG (reference sequence). The CDR3 is 14 residues long. Trimming removed 5 bases from V and 7 bases from J; junction bases left unmatched: 10. The sequenced template was cDNA made from the entire isolated RNA. Naive, central memory and regulatory T cell samples averaged roughly 3.7 million reads. The data were produced by immunoSEQ multiplex PCR, yet TCRdb's version contains in-frame clones alone and is incomplete. The data contain 250,000 to 300,000 clones, approximately 25% of them singletons. Findings and limits, study-wide: Among patients, naive, central memory and Treg TCRB repertoires appeared more similar than among healthy donors. TCRB CDR3 length was moderately but significantly reduced in all four CD4+ subsets of Type 1 diabetes patients.

Sample: naive CD4+ T cells from blood. The chain is built from TRBV30 and TRBJ2-1, with 8 bases identical to TRBD2. This receptor was identified in a woman in her thirties with type 1 diabetes. The CDR3 protein is CAWLPSGSGNEQFF. In nucleotides, the CDR3 is TGTGCCTGGTTACCCAGCGGGAGTGGAAATGAGCAGTTCTTC.